This entry lists 19 T cell receptor beta chains sequenced from one sample in a study of T-cell reconstitution after alpha-beta-depleted transplantation in children. Preparation of the TCRbeta library used unique molecular identifiers. TCRdb re-called the PCR reads with MiXCR, one entry per CDR3 protein. The sample records more than 200,000 distinct CDR3 sequences, roughly 23% being singletons. The material sequenced was PBMCs, taken before TCRalphabeta/CD19-depleted stem cell transplant. Receptor source: a girl aged 2 to 9 with Fanconi anemia, due to receive a stem cell transplant.

This clonotype was counted between two and nine times. The rearrangement uses TRBV9 and TRBJ2-1; 9 bases match TRBD2. J was trimmed by 9 bases and V by 0 bases; bases with no gene match: 7. Germline CDR1 and CDR2: SGDLS and YYNGEE. The CDR3 is made up of 15 amino acids. Written as DNA, the CDR3 is TGTGCCAGCAGCGTAGTGGCGGGGGGGCCGGTTGAGCAGTTCTTC. Its translation: CASSVVAGGPVEQFF.

This clonotype occurred once. CDR3 region: CASSEGLHSTDTQYF. As DNA, the CDR3 is TGTGCCAGCAGTGAAGGGTTGCACAGCACAGATACGCAGTATTTT. The V and J genes are TRBV2 and TRBJ2-3; D is undetermined. The V gene lost 1 base and the J gene lost 0 bases, with 8 bases spanning the gap. Germline V gene lookup returns CDR1 SNHLY and CDR2 FYNNEI. This CDR3 contains 15 residues.

The rearrangement uses TRBV7-3 and TRBJ2-3; 8 bases agree with TRBD2. Germline loops: CDR1 SGHTA, CDR2 FQGTGA. The V segment lost 1 base and the J segment 2 bases; nucleotides outside the gene matches: 5. The CDR3 is 16 residues long. The CDR3 bases are TGTGCCAGCAGCTTAATGGCGGGGGGATACACAGATACGCAGTATTTT. This sequence encodes CASSLMAGGYTDTQYF.

DNA for the CDR3: TGTGCCAGCAGTTACAGGGGGGGGTCCTACGAGCAGTACTTC. Its translation is CASSYRGGSYEQYF. This rearrangement joins TRBV12-3 or TRBV12-4 to TRBJ2-7; perhaps TRBD1 as D (8 bases). The CDR3 is 14 residues long. V shed 4 bases and J shed 1 base, with 11 bases lying between them.

The sample holds many counts of this clonotype. This chain uses TRBV5-1 with TRBJ2-1, with 8 bases lining up with TRBD2. The CDR3 loop spans 13 amino acids. V gave up 5 bases and J gave up 9 bases; unmatched junction bases: 7. CDR1 SGHRS and CDR2 YFSETQ come from the germline V gene. DNA for the CDR3: TGCGCCAGCAGGGGACTAGGAGACGGTGAGCAGTTCTTC. It encodes CASRGLGDGEQFF.

This clonotype was seen at least ten times. The V call is TRBV27, the J call TRBJ2-7; 8 bases match TRBD2. Trimming cost V 4 bases and J 5 bases; bases outside gene matches: 7. This CDR3 region has 14 residues. The germline CDR1 and CDR2 sequences are MNHEY and SMNVEV (reference sequence). The CDR3 is CASSSGLGIDEQYF. CDR3 coding DNA: TGTGCCAGCAGTTCGGGACTAGGAATAGACGAGCAGTACTTC.

V gene TRBV20-1 combines with J gene TRBJ2-7; D not certain. Germline-derived CDR1 and CDR2 are DFQATT and SNEGSKA (reference sequence). This CDR3 is 13 amino acids long. V lost 0 bases, J lost 6 bases, and 12 bases lay in between. CDR3 nucleotides: TGCAGTGCTAGAGAAACCCCTAATGGCGAGCAGTACTTC. This sequence encodes CSARETPNGEQYF.

There are many counts of this clonotype. This chain links TRBV12-3 or TRBV12-4 with TRBJ1-2, with D unclear. The CDR3 has 13 amino acids. The V gene lost 2 bases and the J gene lost 2 bases, with 6 bases spanning the gap. Here the CDR3 reads CASSLLPNYGYTF. CDR3 sequence (DNA): TGTGCCAGCAGTTTACTTCCCAACTATGGCTACACCTTC.

The rearrangement uses TRBV12-3 or TRBV12-4 and TRBJ2-7; 7 nucleotides line up with TRBD2. V lost 0 bases to trimming and J lost 0 bases; unmatched junction nucleotides: 2. This CDR3 is built from 15 residues. This CDR3 reads CASSLASGFSYEQYF. CDR3 sequence (DNA): TGTGCCAGCAGTTTAGCTAGCGGGTTCTCCTACGAGCAGTACTTC.

This clonotype was seen many times. The rearrangement links TRBV20-1 to TRBJ2-1; 7 positions agree with TRBD2. Germline trimming cut 1 base from V and 5 bases from J; bases unmatched to any gene: 11. This CDR3 spans 16 amino acids. In germline, CDR1 is DFQATT, CDR2 SNEGSKA (reference sequence). The CDR3 DNA reads TGCAGTGCTAGAGTCTGGACTAGACCGGTCGACAATGAGCAGTTCTTC. Its protein product is CSARVWTRPVDNEQFF.

In this sample, this clonotype turned up many times. The chain employs TRBV20-1 and TRBJ1-1, with D possibly TRBD1 on 6 matching bases. Germline CDR1 is DFQATT and CDR2 is SNEGSKA (reference sequence). This CDR3 contains 14 residues. Trimming left V 6 bases short and J 5 bases short, with 19 bases between. CDR3: CSARPGAGGTEAFF. The CDR3 region has the DNA TGCAGTGCCCGCCCAGGGGCTGGAGGAACTGAAGCTTTCTTT.

This clonotype was seen many times. Relative to the germline gene, one junction end is altered; a read error may explain this. The chain employs TRBV20-1 and TRBJ2-5, with D perhaps being TRBD1 or TRBD2 (6 bases each). The CDR3 is made up of 13 amino acids. Germline CDR1 reads DFQATT; CDR2 reads SNEGSKA (reference sequence). CDR3 DNA: TGCAGTGCGAGAGGCCGAGGGGGGGAGACCCAGTACTTC. Translating gives CSARGRGGETQYF.

This clonotype was detected ten times or more. The CDR3 is CASSTWDTANYGYTF. The CDR3 nucleotides are TGTGCCAGCAGCACCTGGGACACAGCTAACTATGGCTACACCTTC. V and J are TRBV7-9 and TRBJ1-2; a weak D match, TRBD1 (6 bases). Germline CDR1 and CDR2: SEHNR and FQNEAQ (reference sequence). The CDR3 totals 15 residues. Trimming pared 5 bases from V and 0 bases from J, leaving 13 bases between.

This clonotype was recorded many times. CDR3 protein: CSVEGSGLGISNQPQHF. In nucleotides, the CDR3 is TGCAGCGTTGAAGGATCAGGGCTCGGGATTAGCAATCAGCCCCAGCATTTT. The rearrangement joins TRBV29-1 to TRBJ1-5; a weak D match, TRBD1 (5 bases). The CDR3 is 17 residues long. V gave up 1 base and J gave up 0 bases, with 16 bases separating them. The germline gives CDR1 SQVTM, CDR2 ANQGSEA.

V is TRBV20-1 and J is TRBJ2-1; 8 nucleotides match TRBD1. Trimming took 3 bases from V and 0 from J; bases not matched to a gene: 4. This CDR3 is built from 15 residues. The V gene's germline CDR1 is DFQATT and CDR2 SNEGSKA (reference sequence). Here the CDR3 DNA reads TGCAGTGCTAGGGGGACAGGATCCTCCTACAATGAGCAGTTCTTC. It translates to CSARGTGSSYNEQFF.

This clonotype was counted ten times or more. The chain recombines TRBV6-5 with TRBJ2-7, with a tentative D call TRBD1 (5 bases). In germline, CDR1 is MNHEY, CDR2 SVGAGI. With 5 bases removed from V and 0 bases from J, the gap between germline ends came to 14 bases. This CDR3 region has 15 residues. CDR3: CASSIGHDTSYEQYF. The CDR3 DNA follows: TGTGCCAGCAGTATCGGACACGATACCTCCTACGAGCAGTACTTC.

This clonotype was counted many times. The V gene is TRBV12-3 or TRBV12-4, the J gene TRBJ1-1, with unresolved D. This CDR3 is 14 amino acids long. The V end was cut by 6 bases, the J end by 1 base, with 12 bases between. CDR3 in DNA: TGTGCCAGCAGAACCGGGCCAGCGAACACTGAAGCTTTCTTT. This sequence encodes CASRTGPANTEAFF.

This clonotype was counted at least ten times. The chain joins TRBV5-1 to TRBJ2-3, with D possibly called TRBD1 or TRBD2 (5 bases each). From germline, CDR1 is SGHRS and CDR2 YFSETQ. The length of the CDR3 is 14 residues. V was trimmed by 6 bases and J by 0 bases, leaving 11 bases between them. The CDR3 loop reads CASNRDDSTDTQYF. The DNA of the CDR3 is TGCGCCAGCAACCGGGACGATAGCACAGATACGCAGTATTTT.

The V call is TRBV6-5, the J call TRBJ1-2, with D possibly TRBD1 on 6 matching bases. Germline V lookup: CDR1 MNHEY, CDR2 SVGAGI. This CDR3 has 15 amino acids. V dropped 2 bases and J dropped 4 bases, with 14 bases sitting between them. The CDR3 sequence is CASSYGGAQSYGYTF. For the CDR3, the DNA is TGTGCCAGCAGTTACGGGGGGGCGCAGAGCTATGGCTACACCTTC.